These 15 T cell receptor beta chains originate from one sample sequenced in a study of Ad26.COV2.S vaccination and SARS-CoV-2 variants. Treatment: around 19 received Ad26.COV2.S at low or high dose, single or two shots; 5 received placebo; per-sample allocation not given. Sample collection was performed on day 63 after the first vaccine or placebo injection. Sequenced by immunoSEQ multiplex PCR; TCRdb stores in-frame clones only, minus some. The sample has hundreds of thousands of clones, roughly 90% seen once. The starting material was peripheral blood, obtained in a trial of Ad26.COV2.S vaccine versus placebo. The receptors come from a person aged 18-65 years who received the Ad26.COV2.S COVID-19 vaccine or a placebo.

The chain is built from TRBV9 and TRBJ2-1, with 11 positions matching TRBD2. The germline V gene has CDR1 SGDLS and CDR2 YYNGEE. J gave up 5 bases and V 3 bases, and 4 bases lay outside the gene matches. The CDR3 contains 15 residues. The CDR3 sequence: CASSARLAGNNEQFF. The CDR3 DNA follows: TGTGCCAGCAGCGCACGACTAGCGGGGAACAATGAGCAGTTCTTC.

V usage is TRBV30 and J usage is TRBJ1-1; no clear D. V lost 2 bases to trimming and J lost 1 base, with 8 bases between them. CDR1 and CDR2 (germline): GTSNPN, SVGIG (reference sequence). There are 13 residues in the CDR3. DNA for the CDR3: TGTGCCTGGAGTCTGGGCCAGAACACTGAAGCTTTCTTT. It encodes CAWSLGQNTEAFF.

The rearrangement uses TRBV10-3 and TRBJ2-1; TRBD2 agrees at 7 bases. The CDR3 loop spans 15 amino acids. The V gene's germline CDR1 is ENHRY and CDR2 SYGVKD. Losses at the gene ends were 8 bases for V and 2 bases for J; bases not matched to a gene: 9. CDR3 residues: CAIAAPAGTYNEQFF. As DNA, the CDR3 is TGTGCCATCGCAGCTCCAGCGGGAACCTACAATGAGCAGTTCTTC.

The chain has TRBV10-3 and TRBJ2-3; 8 bases map to TRBD2. The junction had 1 base not matched to a gene; V was cut back by 4 bases and J by 1 base. Per the germline V gene, CDR1 is ENHRY and CDR2 is SYGVKD. The CDR3 sequence is 14 residues long. The DNA of the CDR3 is TGTGCCATCAGTGTGACTAGCGGCACAGATACGCAGTATTTT. This codes for CAISVTSGTDTQYF.

J is TRBJ2-7 and V is TRBV18; a weak D match, TRBD1 (6 bases). V gave up 3 bases and J gave up 3 bases, with 12 bases separating them. The germline V gene encodes CDR1 KGHSH and CDR2 LQKENI. The CDR3 covers 14 residues. DNA for the CDR3: TGTGCCAGCTCACCTGAAAACAGGGTCTACGAGCAGTACTTC. Translating gives CASSPENRVYEQYF. The variable domain in full, with the rest retrieved from reference TRBV18 and TRBJ2-7, is NAGVMQNPRHLVRRRGQEARLRCSPMKGHSHVYWYRQLPEEGLKFMVYLQKENIIDESGMPKERFSAEFPKEGPSILRIQQVVRGDSAAYFCASSPENRVYEQYFGPGTRLTVT.

V gene TRBV3-1 (or the pseudogene TRBV3-2) combines with J gene TRBJ2-2; 7 bases line up with TRBD1. The CDR3 spans 15 residues. V lost 3 bases to trimming and J lost 5 bases; unmatched junction nucleotides: 6. Germline CDR1 LGHDT, CDR2 YNNKEL (reference sequence). This CDR3 reads CASSHRQGRTGELFF. The CDR3 DNA reads TGTGCCAGCAGCCACAGACAGGGTCGGACCGGGGAGCTGTTTTTT.

The V gene is TRBV12-3 or TRBV12-4, the J gene TRBJ1-2; D is perhaps TRBD1 (5 bases). This CDR3 is built from 13 residues. Trimming removed 3 bases at V and 8 bases at J, with 13 bases between. The CDR3 nucleotides are TGTGCCAGCAGTTTGGAAGGGGTCCTCGGCTACACCTTC. Protein: CASSLEGVLGYTF.

V gene TRBV19 combines with J gene TRBJ1-5; 7 bases are a match to TRBD1. Per the germline V gene, CDR1 is LNHDA and CDR2 is SQIVND (reference sequence). CDR3 length equals 15 residues. Losses at the gene ends were 3 bases for V and 3 bases for J; bases not matched to a gene: 5. CDR3 in DNA: TGTGCCAGTAGTATTCCGGGACAGATCAATCAGCCCCAGCATTTT. Translation gives CASSIPGQINQPQHF.

The V gene is TRBV6-1, the J gene TRBJ1-1, with unresolved D. Germline V gives CDR1 MNHNS, CDR2 SASEGT. The CDR3 has 13 residues. V lost 3 bases to trimming and J lost 4 bases, with 9 bases between them. The CDR3 is CASSEPYGTEAFF. Written as DNA, the CDR3 is TGTGCCAGCAGTGAGCCGTACGGCACTGAAGCTTTCTTT.

V is TRBV6-5 and J is TRBJ1-2; D remains unclear. The germline gives CDR1 MNHEY, CDR2 SVGAGI. V was trimmed by 7 bases and J by 2 bases, leaving 11 bases between them. The CDR3 runs 13 residues. In nucleotides, the CDR3 is TGTGCCAGCAAGAGGGATTCGAACTATGGCTACACCTTC. Translation: CASKRDSNYGYTF.

The J gene is TRBJ1-1, the V gene TRBV10-2; D unresolved. The CDR3 sequence is 13 residues long. CDR1 and CDR2 from the germline V gene are WSHSY and SAAADI. V lost 6 bases, J lost 7 bases, and 15 bases lay in between. CDR3 nucleotides: TGCGCCAGCAGACAGCGGGATAGCCTTGAAGCTTTCTTT. This gives the protein CASRQRDSLEAFF.

V gene TRBV19 combines with J gene TRBJ2-7; tentatively, D is TRBD1 or TRBD2 (5 bases each). The CDR3 spans 13 residues. Trimming took off 8 bases at V and 0 bases at J, with 11 bases between the two ends. From germline, CDR1 is LNHDA and CDR2 SQIVND (reference sequence). CDR3 residues: CASAWDGSYEQYF. In DNA, the CDR3 is TGTGCCAGTGCCTGGGACGGCTCCTACGAGCAGTACTTC.

The chain's CDR3 is CASSQGSGNTDTQYF. CDR3 sequence (DNA): TGTGCCAGCAGCCAAGGTTCGGGGAACACAGATACGCAGTATTTT. This chain joins TRBV4-2 and TRBJ2-3; tentatively, D is TRBD2 (5 bases). There are 15 residues in the CDR3. Germline CDR1 and CDR2: LGHNA and YNFKEQ. The V end lost 1 base, the J end lost 2 bases, and 10 bases lay between the germline ends.

V and J are TRBV7-2 and TRBJ1-6; TRBD1 agrees at 7 bases. V trimming: 5 bases; J trimming: 7 bases; junction bases outside the gene matches: 11. Germline CDR1 reads SGHTA; CDR2 reads FQGNSA. The CDR3 covers 16 residues. CDR3 loop: CASSRTGTVMNSPLHF. The CDR3 DNA sequence: TGTGCCAGCAGCCGCACCGGGACAGTTATGAATTCACCCCTCCACTTT. The full variable domain, completed using reference TRBV7-2 and TRBJ1-6, is GAGVSQSPSNKVTEKGKDVELRCDPISGHTALYWYRQSLGQGLEFLIYFQGNSAPDKSGLPSDRFSAERTGGSVSTLTIQRTQQEDSAVYLCASSRTGTVMNSPLHFGNGTRLTVT.

The chain has TRBV7-3 and TRBJ1-1; D remains unclear. Trimming removed 5 bases from V and 1 base from J, with 8 bases in between. The CDR3 contains 13 residues. Germline V gives CDR1 SGHTA, CDR2 FQGTGA. CDR3 loop: CASSVSKNTEAFF. The CDR3 DNA reads TGTGCCAGCAGCGTCTCCAAGAACACTGAAGCTTTCTTT.